The rows below give T cell receptor beta chains drawn from one sample of a study of T cells in Graves' hyperthyroidism and ophthalmopathy. TCRdb reanalysed the multiplex PCR reads using MiXCR and keeps one entry per CDR3 protein. Of approximately 600,000 distinct CDR3 sequences in the sample, about 14% were seen once. The sequencing sample was made of blood. The receptors were sampled from a woman in her forties with Graves' ophthalmopathy. Each CDR3 is given with its conserved first and last residue. The D gene is left open where the match is weak. Clone size, where shown, is once, few, many, or a class for clones that have expanded.

CDR3	DNA	V	D	J	size
CASSPGRLAGVGKTQYF	TGTGCCAGCAGTCCCGGTCGGCTAGCGGGAGTGGGCAAGACCCAGTACTTC	TRBV12-3/TRBV12-4	TRBD2	TRBJ2-5	many
CASSQNLGRASREQFF	TGTGCCAGCAGCCAAAATCTCGGGAGGGCCTCGAGAGAGCAGTTCTTC	TRBV3-1	TRBD2	TRBJ2-1	-
CATSRVGGNQPQHF	TGTGCCACCAGCAGAGTAGGGGGCAATCAGCCCCAGCATTTT	TRBV15	-	TRBJ1-5	many
CASSGHGENTEAFF	TGTGCCAGCAGCGGGCACGGAGAGAACACTGAAGCTTTCTTT	TRBV6-2/TRBV6-3	-	TRBJ1-1	many
CASSLPPNSYEQYF	TGTGCCAGCAGCCTCCCGCCGAACTCCTACGAGCAGTACTTC	TRBV28	-	TRBJ2-7	many
CAARGGNTEAFF	TGTGCCGCCAGGGGTGGGAACACTGAAGCTTTCTTT	TRBV19	-	TRBJ1-1	many
CASSSYQGGLAGETYEQYF	TGTGCCAGCAGCTCATACCAGGGGGGACTAGCGGGAGAAACCTACGAGCAGTACTTC	TRBV11-1	TRBD2	TRBJ2-7	many
CASIESTGGVYGYTF	TGTGCCAGCATTGAAAGTACAGGGGGCGTATATGGCTACACCTTC	TRBV2	TRBD1	TRBJ1-2	-
CSATTVSSYEQYF	TGCAGTGCTACTACAGTTAGCTCCTACGAGCAGTACTTC	TRBV20-1	-	TRBJ2-7	many
CASSLPGDTEAFF	TGTGCCAGCAGCCTACCAGGAGACACTGAAGCTTTCTTT	TRBV7-3	-	TRBJ1-1	many
CAISPRGQGASGSGNTGELFF	TGTGCCATCAGTCCCCGGGGACAGGGGGCCTCGGGCAGCGGGAACACCGGGGAGCTGTTTTTT	TRBV10-3	TRBD1	TRBJ2-2	many
CASSLDRSQARNTEAFF	TGTGCCAGCAGCTTAGACCGCTCTCAGGCCCGGAACACTGAAGCTTTCTTT	TRBV11-2	-	TRBJ1-1	many
CASSGSDRGETQYF	TGTGCCAGCAGCGGGAGCGATAGGGGGGAGACCCAGTACTTC	TRBV28	-	TRBJ2-5	many
CSVVGRDSYEQYF	TGCAGCGTCGTCGGGAGGGACTCCTACGAGCAGTACTTC	TRBV29-1	TRBD2	TRBJ2-7	many
CSAMGGHTEAFF	TGCAGTGCTATGGGGGGCCACACTGAAGCTTTCTTT	TRBV20-1	-	TRBJ1-1	many
CASRPLNYGYTF	TGTGCCAGCAGGCCGCTAAACTATGGCTACACCTTC	TRBV27	-	TRBJ1-2	many
CASSSGTGANIQYF	TGTGCCAGCAGTTCAGGGACAGGGGCAAACATTCAGTACTTC	TRBV28	TRBD1	TRBJ2-4	many
CASSRTGFGTEAFF	TGTGCCAGCAGTCGGACCGGGTTTGGGACTGAAGCTTTCTTT	TRBV6-5	-	TRBJ1-1	many
CASRAGSTYEQYF	TGTGCCAGCAGGGCCGGGTCAACCTACGAGCAGTACTTC	TRBV7-9	-	TRBJ2-7	few
CASSRTGQTEAFF	TGTGCCAGCTCAAGGACAGGGCAAACTGAAGCTTTCTTT	TRBV6-1	TRBD1	TRBJ1-1	many
CASSPDRAPVANTEAFF	TGTGCCAGCAGTCCAGACAGGGCTCCGGTAGCGAACACTGAAGCTTTCTTT	TRBV27	TRBD1	TRBJ1-1	many
CSAIDRNYGYTF	TGCAGTGCTATAGATCGGAACTATGGCTACACCTTC	TRBV20-1	-	TRBJ1-2	many
CASSLQRRANTGELFF	TGTGCCAGCTCCCTCCAGAGACGAGCGAACACCGGGGAGCTGTTTTTT	TRBV2	-	TRBJ2-2	few
CASSRGAGPPYEQYF	TGTGCCAGCAGCCGTGGGGCAGGGCCCCCCTACGAGCAGTACTTC	TRBV7-2	-	TRBJ2-7	many
CASSYTGLAGGRTQYF	TGTGCCAGCAGTTACACCGGACTAGCTGGAGGGCGGACCCAGTACTTC	TRBV6-2/TRBV6-3	TRBD2	TRBJ2-5	-
CASSSTSGRALDEQYF	TGTGCCAGCAGCTCTACTAGCGGGAGGGCCTTGGACGAGCAGTACTTC	TRBV11-1	TRBD2	TRBJ2-7	many
CASRLDRNIEAFF	TGCGCCAGCAGACTGGACAGGAACATTGAAGCTTTCTTT	TRBV5-1	TRBD1	TRBJ1-1	many
CASSPTGTGYYEQYF	TGTGCCAGCAGCCCAACGGGGACAGGTTATTACGAGCAGTACTTC	TRBV7-6	TRBD1	TRBJ2-7	many
CASRSGLGYTF	TGTGCCAGCAGATCCGGCCTTGGCTACACCTTC	TRBV6-1	-	TRBJ1-2	many
CASSVDSNWGEQYF	TGTGCCAGCAGCGTAGACTCCAATTGGGGCGAGCAGTACTTC	TRBV9	-	TRBJ2-7	many
CSARVVNGGELFF	TGCAGTGCTAGAGTTGTGAATGGAGGGGAGCTGTTTTTT	TRBV20-1	-	TRBJ2-2	many
CASSPYDRTTTYEQYF	TGTGCCAGCTCACCCTACGACAGGACGACTACCTACGAGCAGTACTTC	TRBV18	-	TRBJ2-7	-
CASSSGGGQGPHEQYF	TGTGCCAGCAGCTCCGGGGGGGGACAGGGCCCCCACGAGCAGTACTTC	TRBV7-9	-	TRBJ2-7	many
CASSYEGAREQYF	TGTGCCAGCAGTTACGAAGGGGCGAGAGAGCAGTACTTC	TRBV6-5	-	TRBJ2-7	many
CSASGRRTGGAYEQYF	TGCAGTGCTAGCGGTAGGCGGACAGGGGGGGCCTACGAGCAGTACTTC	TRBV20-1	TRBD1	TRBJ2-7	many
CASNSGTGGSGANVLTF	TGTGCCAGTAATTCCGGGACAGGGGGCTCTGGGGCCAACGTCCTGACTTTC	TRBV19	TRBD1	TRBJ2-6	few
CASSLAESGRQQETQYF	TGTGCCAGCAGCTTGGCAGAATCAGGGAGGCAGCAAGAGACCCAGTACTTC	TRBV5-6	-	TRBJ2-5	few
CASSPTGTRGSETQYF	TGTGCCAGCAGTCCCACCGGGACAAGGGGCTCGGAGACCCAGTACTTC	TRBV27	-	TRBJ2-5	many
CASTTSGTRSYEQYF	TGTGCCAGCACAACTAGCGGGACCCGCTCCTACGAGCAGTACTTC	TRBV12-3/TRBV12-4	TRBD2	TRBJ2-7	many
CASSLVGPPSNQPQHF	TGTGCCAGCAGCTTAGTGGGACCGCCTAGCAATCAGCCCCAGCATTTT	TRBV7-8	-	TRBJ1-5	many
CASSRGPLGGYTF	TGTGCCAGCAGTCGAGGCCCGTTGGGTGGCTACACCTTC	TRBV27	-	TRBJ1-2	many
CASSPERWQNQPQHF	TGTGCCAGCAGCCCCGAGAGGTGGCAAAATCAGCCCCAGCATTTT	TRBV11-3	-	TRBJ1-5	-
CASSAARGEPQHF	TGTGCCAGCAGTGCCGCCAGAGGGGAGCCCCAGCATTTT	TRBV6-4	-	TRBJ1-5	many
CASSLAVRVPDTQYF	TGTGCCAGCAGTTTGGCTGTGAGGGTCCCAGATACGCAGTATTTT	TRBV12-3/TRBV12-4	-	TRBJ2-3	many
CASSQGMGYEQYF	TGCGCCAGCAGCCAAGGGATGGGGTACGAGCAGTACTTC	TRBV4-1	-	TRBJ2-7	many
CASSSIGGVETQYF	TGTGCCAGCAGTTCCATCGGGGGGGTAGAGACCCAGTACTTC	TRBV27	TRBD2	TRBJ2-5	once
CASSRTGTVIFDEQYF	TGTGCCAGCAGTAGGACAGGAACCGTTATATTCGACGAGCAGTACTTC	TRBV6-2/TRBV6-3	TRBD1	TRBJ2-7	many
CASSYPGLGQPQHF	TGTGCCAGCAGCTACCCGGGCTTGGGTCAGCCCCAGCATTTT	TRBV6-2/TRBV6-3	-	TRBJ1-5	-
CASSFGGRALTGELFF	TGTGCCAGCAGCTTCGGCGGGAGGGCCCTGACCGGGGAGCTGTTTTTT	TRBV11-2	TRBD2	TRBJ2-2	-
CASSLMAGTGNTGELFF	TGCGCCAGCAGCTTGATGGCCGGGACAGGGAACACCGGGGAGCTGTTTTTT	TRBV5-1	TRBD1	TRBJ2-2	many
CASTGDYVETQYF	TGTGCCAGCACCGGGGACTATGTGGAGACCCAGTACTTC	TRBV28	TRBD2	TRBJ2-5	many
CASRKTFYEQYF	TGTGCCAGCAGAAAGACATTCTACGAGCAGTACTTC	TRBV27	-	TRBJ2-7	-
CASGSFDNAYEQYF	TGTGCTAGTGGTTCCTTTGATAACGCCTACGAGCAGTACTTC	TRBV12-5	-	TRBJ2-7	-
CASSRTDTNYGYTF	TGTGCCAGCAGCCGGACGGATACTAACTATGGCTACACCTTC	TRBV7-9	-	TRBJ1-2	-
CASSPPGAGNQPQHF	TGTGCCAGCAGTCCCCCAGGGGCGGGCAATCAGCCCCAGCATTTT	TRBV28	-	TRBJ1-5	few
CASSPASGSGYEQYF	TGCGCCAGCAGCCCAGCTAGCGGGAGTGGCTACGAGCAGTACTTC	TRBV5-1	TRBD2	TRBJ2-7	many